The 30 T cell receptor beta chains below come from one sample, sequenced in a study of cytomegalovirus exposure and HLA in healthy donors. The PCR made use of 60 Vbeta and 13 Jbeta primers. Sequenced by immunoSEQ multiplex PCR; TCRdb stores in-frame clones only, minus some. Of 200,000 or so clones in the sample, about 80% are singletons; the top ten hold 1.5% to 2%. The sequencing input was PBMCs. These receptors all come from a young man in good health and CMV-seronegative.

The chain links TRBV4-2 to TRBJ1-4; no definite D call. CDR1 is LGHNA, CDR2 YNFKEQ, per germline. The CDR3 consists of 12 residues. V was cut by 1 base and J by 7 bases, with 4 bases left in between. The CDR3 loop reads CASSQVSEKLFF. The CDR3 bases are TGTGCCAGCAGCCAAGTTAGTGAAAAACTGTTTTTT.

The rearrangement uses TRBV19 and TRBJ2-7; 12 bases are shared with TRBD2. This CDR3 contains 15 residues. Germline V gene sequence: CDR1 LNHDA, CDR2 SQIVND (reference sequence). With 4 bases clipped from V and 7 bases from J, the junction kept 8 bases outside the gene matches. CDR3 region: CASSRRLAGAGEQYF. The CDR3 DNA follows: TGTGCCAGTAGTAGGAGACTAGCGGGAGCGGGGGAGCAGTACTTC.

The chain carries TRBV4-3 and TRBJ1-2; tentative D call: TRBD1 (6 bases). This CDR3 spans 15 amino acids. With 1 base removed from V and 4 bases from J, the gap between germline ends came to 13 bases. Per the germline V gene, CDR1 is LGHNA and CDR2 is YSLEER. The CDR3 DNA reads TGCGCCAGCAGCCAAGGGACAGCTGCTTTCTATGGCTACACCTTC. Protein: CASSQGTAAFYGYTF.

V usage is TRBV6-1 and J usage is TRBJ2-1; 7 bases agree with TRBD1. The CDR3 covers 15 residues. CDR1 is MNHNS and CDR2 is SASEGT in the germline V gene. With 8 bases clipped from V and 2 bases from J, the junction kept 9 bases outside the gene matches. This CDR3 is CASLKGAPAYNEQFF. As DNA, the CDR3 is TGTGCCAGCCTTAAGGGGGCCCCCGCCTACAATGAGCAGTTCTTC.

This sequence joins TRBV2 and TRBJ2-2; TRBD2 might be the D (5 bases). V lost 4 bases to trimming and J lost 6 bases, with 12 bases between them. Germline V CDR1 and CDR2: SNHLY, FYNNEI. This CDR3 comprises 14 residues. This CDR3 reads CASSAAERAGELFF. CDR3 bases: TGTGCCAGCAGTGCCGCAGAGAGGGCCGGGGAGCTGTTTTTT.

This chain joins TRBV19 and TRBJ1-5, with TRBD1 as a possible D gene (6 bases). Germline V gene data show CDR1 as LNHDA and CDR2 as SQIVND (reference sequence). V was pared by 4 bases and J by 4 bases, with 8 bases between. This CDR3 is built from 13 residues. CDR3 bases: TGTGCCAGTAGTAAAACAGGGAATCAGCCCCAGCATTTT. Amino acid sequence: CASSKTGNQPQHF.

This clone was counted a few times. The chain has TRBV28 and TRBJ2-1; D might be TRBD1 (6 bases). In germline, CDR1 is MDHEN, CDR2 SYDVKM. The CDR3 extends over 16 amino acids. V was trimmed by 7 bases and J by 2 bases, leaving 18 bases between them. The CDR3 region has the DNA TGTGCCAGCATGACAGGCGGATTGATACCCTACAATGAGCAGTTCTTC. Translation: CASMTGGLIPYNEQFF.

J is TRBJ2-6 and V is TRBV28; unclear D gene. Trimming shortened V by 5 bases and J by 0 bases, and 11 bases separated the two germline ends. The CDR3 is 16 amino acids. Germline CDR1 is MDHEN and CDR2 is SYDVKM. The CDR3 DNA follows: TGTGCCAGCAGTCTGACATATTACTCTGGGGCCAACGTCCTGACTTTC. As protein: CASSLTYYSGANVLTF.

CDR3 sequence reads: CASSLVRLAGGGNIQYF. CDR3 nucleotides: TGTGCCAGCAGCTTAGTGCGGCTCGCGGGGGGGGGAAACATTCAGTACTTC. The chain is built from TRBV11-2 and TRBJ2-4; 9 nucleotides line up with TRBD2. The CDR3 length is 17 residues. V was clipped by 1 base and J by 6 bases; unmatched bases: 10. Germline loops: CDR1 SGHAT, CDR2 FQNNGV.

This clone has only a few counts. V usage is TRBV2 and J usage is TRBJ2-3; D remains unclear. V lost 4 bases to trimming and J lost 2 bases, with 13 bases between them. CDR1 is SNHLY, CDR2 FYNNEI, per germline. This CDR3 has 15 amino acids. The CDR3 is CASSARFNPTDTQYF. Written as DNA, the CDR3 is TGTGCCAGCAGTGCGCGGTTTAACCCCACAGATACGCAGTATTTT.

The chain recombines TRBV5-6 with TRBJ1-1, with D perhaps TRBD1 (6 bases). The CDR3 spans 13 residues. Germline V lookup: CDR1 SGHDT, CDR2 YYEEEE. V lost 0 bases and J 5 bases, leaving 8 bases between the germline ends. The CDR3, as DNA: TGTGCCAGCAGCTTGGAAAGGGGGACTGAAGCTTTCTTT. Residues: CASSLERGTEAFF. Full variable domain (missing parts from reference TRBV5-6 and TRBJ1-1): DAGVTQSPTHLIKTRGQQVTLRCSPKSGHDTVSWYQQALGQGPQFIFQYYEEEERQRGNFPDRFSGHQFPNYSSELNVNALLLGDSALYLCASSLERGTEAFFGQGTRLTVV.

The genes are TRBV11-2 and TRBJ2-5; D call uncertain. Trimming removed 0 bases at V and 2 bases at J, with 10 bases between. The CDR3 loop spans 15 amino acids. Germline V gives CDR1 SGHAT, CDR2 FQNNGV. Here the CDR3 reads CASSLEAQVQETQYF. The DNA of the CDR3 is TGTGCCAGCAGCTTAGAAGCGCAAGTACAAGAGACCCAGTACTTC.

The table lists this clone with a few counts. V is TRBV27 and J is TRBJ2-3; 8 nucleotides line up with TRBD1. Trimming at V came to 5 bases and at J to 2 bases, leaving 6 bases not matched to a gene. The CDR3 runs 15 residues. Germline V gene sequence: CDR1 MNHEY, CDR2 SMNVEV (reference sequence). CDR3 protein: CASSLDRGHTDTQYF. CDR3 coding DNA: TGTGCCAGCAGTCTTGACAGGGGTCACACAGATACGCAGTATTTT.

The chain carries TRBV28 and TRBJ1-5; 10 nucleotides line up with TRBD1. The CDR3 covers 17 residues. V was pared by 4 bases and J by 0 bases, with 6 bases of the junction left unmatched. Per the germline V gene, CDR1 is MDHEN and CDR2 is SYDVKM. CDR3 DNA: TGTGCCAGCAGTTCCCCGGGACAGGGGCTTAGCAATCAGCCCCAGCATTTT. Amino acid sequence: CASSSPGQGLSNQPQHF.

The chain joins TRBV11-3 to TRBJ2-7, with 10 bases that match TRBD1. V was clipped by 4 bases and J by 6 bases; unmatched bases: 6. Germline V gives CDR1 SGHNT, CDR2 YENEEA. The CDR3 runs 14 residues. The CDR3 loop reads CASSSGTGVSEQYF. The CDR3, as DNA: TGTGCCAGCAGCTCCGGGACAGGGGTGAGCGAGCAGTACTTC.

The chain uses TRBV19 and TRBJ1-5; a weak D match, TRBD1 (5 bases). V shed 4 bases and J shed 4 bases, with 14 bases lying between them. In germline, CDR1 is LNHDA, CDR2 SQIVND (reference sequence). CDR3 length: 15 amino acids. For the CDR3, the DNA is TGTGCCAGTAGTACCATGTGGGACTCGAATCAGCCCCAGCATTTT. Protein: CASSTMWDSNQPQHF.

Only a few counts were recorded for this clone. The gene calls are TRBV5-4 and TRBJ2-7; 9 bases align to TRBD1. The germline V gene has CDR1 SGHNT and CDR2 YYREEE (reference sequence). The V gene end was trimmed by 0 bases and the J gene end by 3 bases; junction bases not matched to a gene: 4. The CDR3 is made up of 15 amino acids. In DNA, the CDR3 is TGTGCCAGCAGCTTGGGGGACAGGGATAACTACGAGCAGTACTTC. It encodes CASSLGDRDNYEQYF.

The genes are TRBV9 and TRBJ2-1; weak D call: TRBD1 (6 bases). Germline V gene data show CDR1 as SGDLS and CDR2 as YYNGEE. The CDR3 consists of 15 residues. V dropped 5 bases and J dropped 1 base, with 13 bases sitting between them. Here the CDR3 DNA reads TGTGCCAGCAGTGGAAACAGGGAATCCTACAATGAGCAGTTCTTC. This codes for CASSGNRESYNEQFF.

This clone was recorded only once. V and J are TRBV12-2 and TRBJ1-5. TRBV12-2 represents a pseudogene. The CDR3 is 18 residues long. CDR3 sequence (DNA): TGTGCAAGTCGCTTACGTTACCCCCGACGGAGAAGCAATCAGCCCCAGCATTTT. It codes for CASRLRYPRRRSNQPQHF.

This clone rates as medium-sized (0.01 to 0.1%). The V call is TRBV6-1, the J call TRBJ1-2; 7 bases agree with TRBD1. This CDR3 spans 12 amino acids. Germline-derived CDR1 and CDR2 are MNHNS and SASEGT. The V gene end was trimmed by 6 bases and the J gene end by 7 bases; junction bases not matched to a gene: 5. The DNA for the CDR3 is TGTGCCAGCAGCCATGACAGGGCTGGCTACACCTTC. Protein sequence: CASSHDRAGYTF.

V is TRBV27 and J is TRBJ2-1; 9 bases line up with TRBD2. This CDR3 has 17 residues. The germline gives CDR1 MNHEY, CDR2 SMNVEV (reference sequence). J was trimmed by 3 bases and V by 2 bases; bases with no gene match: 8. The DNA for the CDR3 is TGTGCCAGCAGTTTAAGGTCGGGACTAGCAGGCTACAATGAGCAGTTCTTC. It encodes CASSLRSGLAGYNEQFF.

J is TRBJ2-2 and V is TRBV14, with D hard to call. V lost 6 bases, J lost 2 bases, and 7 bases lay in between. Germline V CDR1 and CDR2: SGHDN, FVKESK. CDR3 length: 13 amino acids. The CDR3 sequence is CASRRTNTGELFF. CDR3 bases: TGTGCCAGCAGACGCACAAACACCGGGGAGCTGTTTTTT. The variable domain in full, with the rest retrieved from reference TRBV14 and TRBJ2-2, is EAGVTQFPSHSVIEKGQTVTLRCDPISGHDNLYWYRRVMGKEIKFLLHFVKESKQDESGMPNNRFLAERTGGTYSTLKVQPAELEDSGVYFCASRRTNTGELFFGEGSRLTVL.

A few counts support this clone. The rearrangement joins TRBV19 to TRBJ2-7, with 11 bases aligning to TRBD1. V was pared by 3 bases and J by 2 bases, with 3 bases of the junction left unmatched. This CDR3 contains 15 residues. Germline CDR1 reads LNHDA; CDR2 reads SQIVND (reference sequence). The CDR3 DNA reads TGTGCCAGTAGTATCTCGGGACAGGGGGCCTACGAGCAGTACTTC. Protein product: CASSISGQGAYEQYF.

The V gene is TRBV27, the J gene TRBJ1-2; tentatively, D is TRBD1 (5 bases). CDR3 length: 19 amino acids. V was shortened by 1 base and J by 1 base, with 22 bases between the two germline ends. CDR1 and CDR2 from the germline V gene are MNHEY and SMNVEV (reference sequence). The CDR3 DNA sequence: TGTGCCAGCAGTTTATGGGGGACTTTGGGGGGATTTGGTAACTATGGCTACACCTTC. Translated: CASSLWGTLGGFGNYGYTF.

The chain links TRBV29-1 to TRBJ2-3; D gene unclear. Trimming left V 8 bases short and J 2 bases short, with 8 bases between. This CDR3 is 11 amino acids long. Germline CDR1 SQVTM, CDR2 ANQGSEA. CDR3 sequence reads: CSSEDTDTQYF. In DNA, the CDR3 is TGCAGCTCAGAGGACACAGATACGCAGTATTTT.

CDR3 in DNA: TGTGCCAGCAGCTTATTCAGGACAGGGGTTAACAATGAGCAGTTCTTC. Its translation: CASSLFRTGVNNEQFF. The genes are TRBV5-6 and TRBJ2-1; TRBD1 aligns across 9 bases. V shed 2 bases and J 5 bases; nucleotides not matched to a gene: 8. Germline CDR1 is SGHDT and CDR2 is YYEEEE. This CDR3 is built from 16 residues. Combining the CDR3 with reference TRBV5-6 and TRBJ2-1 gives the whole variable domain DAGVTQSPTHLIKTRGQQVTLRCSPKSGHDTVSWYQQALGQGPQFIFQYYEEEERQRGNFPDRFSGHQFPNYSSELNVNALLLGDSALYLCASSLFRTGVNNEQFFGPGTRLTVL.

V usage is TRBV11-2 and J usage is TRBJ2-7; the match to TRBD1 covers 9 bases. CDR3 length equals 15 residues. Germline values: CDR1 SGHAT, CDR2 FQNNGV. The trim removed 8 bases at V and 1 base at J, leaving 9 bases unmatched. The CDR3 protein is CASLPGQGISYEQYF. The CDR3 coding sequence is TGTGCCAGCCTCCCGGGACAGGGTATTTCCTACGAGCAGTACTTC.

This chain uses TRBV19 with TRBJ2-7, with 7 bases lining up with TRBD1. V lost 8 bases, J lost 0 bases, and 10 bases stayed unmatched. Germline-derived CDR1 and CDR2 are LNHDA and SQIVND (reference sequence). This CDR3 is 15 amino acids long. CDR3 amino acids: CASQHPGTVSYEQYF. CDR3 DNA: TGTGCCAGTCAACATCCCGGGACAGTCTCCTACGAGCAGTACTTC.

The chain has TRBV19 and TRBJ2-1; possible D gene TRBD1, 6 bases. The germline gives CDR1 LNHDA, CDR2 SQIVND (reference sequence). Trimming stripped 0 bases from V and 6 bases from J, with 12 bases between. This CDR3 has 15 amino acids. CDR3 loop: CASSIDQDSLNEQFF. DNA of the CDR3: TGTGCCAGTAGTATAGACCAGGACAGTCTCAATGAGCAGTTCTTC.

The chain employs TRBV7-9 and TRBJ2-1; D not resolved. Germline CDR1 SEHNR, CDR2 FQNEAQ (reference sequence). Trimming removed 5 bases at V and 4 bases at J, with 6 bases between. The CDR3 covers 12 residues. The DNA for the CDR3 is TGTGCCAGCAGCCCAGATTACAATGAGCAGTTCTTC. It encodes CASSPDYNEQFF.